A selection of T cell receptor beta chains follows, all from one sample in a study of T cells in Graves' hyperthyroidism and ophthalmopathy. TCRdb ran MiXCR on the multiplex PCR reads and lists one entry per CDR3 protein. The table lists 750,000 to 950,000 distinct CDR3 sequences, roughly 40% of them singletons, with approximately 10% in the top ten. The sequencing input was blood. These receptors came from a man between 18 and 35 years old with Graves' hyperthyroidism. CDR3s include the opening cysteine and the closing phenylalanine or tryptophan. Fields, in order: clone size, D gene, J gene, V gene, CDR3 DNA, CDR3 protein. D genes are given only for firm matches. For some rows the clone size is stated as once, few or many, or as a class when expanded; others skip it.

>NA|NA|TRBJ2-5|TRBV5-1
TGCGCCAGCAGTTACGTCGGACAGAGAGAGACCCAGTACTTC
CASSYVGQRETQYF
>NA|NA|TRBJ1-6|TRBV2
TGTGCCAGCTCGACTTCCCACGGGGCAGGGAGGCAGCCCCTCCACTTT
CASSTSHGAGRQPLHF
>NA|TRBD1|TRBJ2-7|TRBV15
TGTGCCACCAGCAGAGATCCACAGGGGGCGGCCTCCTACGAGCAGTACTTC
CATSRDPQGAASYEQYF
>few|TRBD2|TRBJ2-7|TRBV6-2/TRBV6-3
TGTGCCAGCAGTTACCATCCTGGACTAGCGGCTACCTACGAGCAGTACTTC
CASSYHPGLAATYEQYF
>few|TRBD2|TRBJ2-2|TRBV11-1
TGTGCCGAGCGGGGGAGAACCGGGGAGCTGTTTTTT
CAERGRTGELFF
>few|NA|TRBJ1-2|TRBV20-1
TGCAGTGCTAGGACTCTGTATGGCTACACCTTC
CSARTLYGYTF
>many|TRBD1|TRBJ1-1|TRBV10-3
TGTGCCATCAGGATGTTCAGGACAGGGGAGACTGAAGCTTTCTTT
CAIRMFRTGETEAFF
>NA|NA|TRBJ1-2|TRBV2
TGTGCCAGCAGTTTTAATAGGGCGAGCTATGGCTACACCTTC
CASSFNRASYGYTF
>many|NA|TRBJ1-2|TRBV27
TGTGCCAGCAGCAGGTCTGGCTACACCTTC
CASSRSGYTF
>NA|NA|TRBJ2-7|TRBV5-5
TGTGCCAGCGGGTCGCCCTACGAGCAGTACTTC
CASGSPYEQYF
>NA|TRBD1|TRBJ2-7|TRBV5-1
TGCGCCAGCAGCTTGAGGGGACAGGGGCCCAACGAGCAGTACTTC
CASSLRGQGPNEQYF
>NA|TRBD2|TRBJ2-5|TRBV2
TGTGCCAGCAACCGGACTAGCGGGGGACAAGAGACCCAGTACTTC
CASNRTSGGQETQYF
>NA|NA|TRBJ2-7|TRBV7-9
TGTGCCAGCAGCCCAAAAGGGGCCGCCTACGAGCAGTACTTC
CASSPKGAAYEQYF
>few|NA|TRBJ2-7|TRBV5-1
TGCGCCAGCAGCGCCAGATGGGACGGTTCCTACGAGCAGTACTTC
CASSARWDGSYEQYF
>once|NA|TRBJ2-7|TRBV29-1
TGCAGCGTTGAAAGCGGAAGCTCCTACGAGCAGTACTTC
CSVESGSSYEQYF
>many|NA|TRBJ2-5|TRBV7-7
TGTGCTAGCAGCTTAGGGGGGACAGTGCAAGAGACCCAGTACTTC
CASSLGGTVQETQYF
>NA|NA|TRBJ1-2|TRBV6-1
TGTGCCAGCAGCTCCCCCGGGAGAGGCTACACCTTC
CASSSPGRGYTF
>many|TRBD1|TRBJ1-1|TRBV19
TGTGCCAGCCAGCCCTGGACAGGGGCGAACACTGAAGCTTTCTTT
CASQPWTGANTEAFF
>NA|NA|TRBJ1-2|TRBV12-3/TRBV12-4
TGTGCCAGCACCGGAAGGGGACTGGGGGACTATGGCTACACCTTC
CASTGRGLGDYGYTF
>NA|NA|TRBJ2-3|TRBV29-1
TGCAGCGTTGAAGATCGAGGCAGAGTCACAGATACGCAGTATTTT
CSVEDRGRVTDTQYF
>NA|NA|TRBJ1-1|TRBV29-1
TGCAGCGAGGACAGCCGCACTGAAGCTTTCTTT
CSEDSRTEAFF
>few|TRBD2|TRBJ2-5|TRBV10-2
TGTGCCAGCAGCACAGGGGAAACTAGCGGGTGGCAAGAGACCCAGTACTTC
CASSTGETSGWQETQYF
>many|NA|TRBJ1-6|TRBV15
TGTGCCACCAGCAGATCCCCAGGAGCTGGTAATTCACCCCTCCACTTT
CATSRSPGAGNSPLHF
>many|NA|TRBJ2-5|TRBV7-8
TGTGCCAGCAGCCCTACGGGTTACCAAGAGACCCAGTACTTC
CASSPTGYQETQYF
>NA|NA|TRBJ1-1|TRBV19
TGTGCCAGTAGTATAGACAGTGAGAACACTGAAGCTTTCTTT
CASSIDSENTEAFF
>many|TRBD2|TRBJ2-5|TRBV4-1
TGCGCCAGCAGCCAAGATCGCGGGAGCTACGAGACCCAGTACTTC
CASSQDRGSYETQYF
>NA|NA|TRBJ1-1|TRBV2
TGTGCCAACAGTGAATGGGACCCGAACACTGAAGCTTTCTTT
CANSEWDPNTEAFF
>few|NA|TRBJ1-5|TRBV4-1
TGCGCCAGCAGCCACGAATCAGGGCCCCAGCATTTT
CASSHESGPQHF
>many|NA|TRBJ2-5|TRBV11-2
TGTGCCAGCAGCCCTGCGTGGGCCGGAGAGACCCAGTACTTC
CASSPAWAGETQYF
>NA|NA|TRBJ1-1|TRBV7-9
TGTGCCAGCAGCTTAGTTCCGATGGGGGGGCTTACTGAAGCTTTCTTT
CASSLVPMGGLTEAFF
>many|NA|TRBJ2-2|TRBV10-3
TGTGCCATCAAACCCCGGGGAGACACCGGGGAGCTGTTTTTT
CAIKPRGDTGELFF
>many|TRBD1|TRBJ1-2|TRBV2
TGTGCCAGCAGTGAAGGGACAGGAACTAACTATGGCTACACCTTC
CASSEGTGTNYGYTF
>once|NA|TRBJ2-3|TRBV29-1
TGCAGCGTTTCCCGATTAGATACGCAGTATTTT
CSVSRLDTQYF
>many|TRBD2|TRBJ2-5|TRBV2
TGTGCCAGCAGGCCCGGACTAGCCCAAGAGACCCAGTACTTC
CASRPGLAQETQYF
>many|NA|TRBJ2-7|TRBV5-1
TGTGCCAGCAGCTTAAGCTCCTACGAGCAGTACTTC
CASSLSSYEQYF
>NA|NA|TRBJ2-5|TRBV20-1
TGCAGTGCTAGCAGAACAGGGTCGGAGATTCAAGAGACCCAGTACTTC
CSASRTGSEIQETQYF
>NA|TRBD2|TRBJ2-5|TRBV24-1
TGTGCCACCAGTGACCCAACTAGCGGGGGGGCCAGAGAGACCCAGTACTTC
CATSDPTSGGARETQYF
>NA|NA|TRBJ2-5|TRBV7-2
TGTGCCAGCAGCTTAGGCAGGGATCAGCCCCAGTACTTC
CASSLGRDQPQYF
>NA|NA|TRBJ1-5|TRBV7-8
TGTGCCAGCAGCTTAGCTAGTCCGGGCAATCAGCCCCAGCATTTT
CASSLASPGNQPQHF
>few|NA|TRBJ1-5|TRBV12-5
TGTGCTAGTGGTTTCCACAATCAGCCCCAGCATTTT
CASGFHNQPQHF
>few|TRBD2|TRBJ2-7|TRBV2
TGTGCCAGCAGGGAATCTAGCGGAACCTACGAGCAGTACTTC
CASRESSGTYEQYF
>NA|NA|TRBJ1-4|TRBV10-3
TGTGCCAGCAATGATAGGGGTGAAAAACTGTTTTTT
CASNDRGEKLFF
>NA|NA|TRBJ2-5|TRBV7-3
TGTGCCAGCGGCTTAGGTCTTGCAGTCCAAGAGACCCAGTACTTC
CASGLGLAVQETQYF
>NA|NA|TRBJ2-5|TRBV25-1
TGTGCCAGCAGTTTACCCGGGACCATAGAGACCCAGTACTTC
CASSLPGTIETQYF
>few|TRBD1|TRBJ2-7|TRBV25-1
TGTGCCAGCAGTAAACAGGGGACCCACGAGCAGTACTTC
CASSKQGTHEQYF